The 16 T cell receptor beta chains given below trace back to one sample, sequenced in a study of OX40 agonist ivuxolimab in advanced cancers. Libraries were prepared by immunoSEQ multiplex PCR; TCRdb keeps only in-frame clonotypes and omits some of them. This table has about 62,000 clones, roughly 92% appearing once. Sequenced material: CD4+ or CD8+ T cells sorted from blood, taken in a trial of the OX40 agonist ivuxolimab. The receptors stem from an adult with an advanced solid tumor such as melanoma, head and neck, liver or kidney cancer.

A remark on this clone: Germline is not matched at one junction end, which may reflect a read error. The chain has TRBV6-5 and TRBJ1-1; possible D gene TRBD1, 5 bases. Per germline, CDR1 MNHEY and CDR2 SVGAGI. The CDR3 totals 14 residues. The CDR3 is CASSFTRGNAEAFF. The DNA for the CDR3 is TGTGCCAGCAGTTTTACCCGGGGGAACGCTGAAGCTTTCTTT.

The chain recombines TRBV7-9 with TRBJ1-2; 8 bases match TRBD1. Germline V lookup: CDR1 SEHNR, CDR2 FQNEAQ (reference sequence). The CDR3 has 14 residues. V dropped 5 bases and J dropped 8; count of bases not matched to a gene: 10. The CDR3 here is CASSTGQASGGYTF. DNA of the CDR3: TGTGCCAGCAGCACGGGACAGGCTTCGGGAGGCTACACCTTC.

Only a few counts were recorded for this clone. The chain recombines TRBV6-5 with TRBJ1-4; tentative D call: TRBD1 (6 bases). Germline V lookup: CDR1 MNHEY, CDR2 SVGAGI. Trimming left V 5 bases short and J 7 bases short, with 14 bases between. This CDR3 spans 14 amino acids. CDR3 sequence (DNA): TGTGCCAGCAGTCGACGACAGGAACTTGAAAAACTGTTTTTT. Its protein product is CASSRRQELEKLFF.

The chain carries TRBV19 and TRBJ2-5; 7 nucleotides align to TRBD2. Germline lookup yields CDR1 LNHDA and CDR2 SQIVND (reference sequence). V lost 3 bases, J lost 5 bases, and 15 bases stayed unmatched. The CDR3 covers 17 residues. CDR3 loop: CASSIDPPGTKGETQYF. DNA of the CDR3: TGTGCCAGTAGTATCGACCCCCCCGGGACTAAAGGGGAGACCCAGTACTTC.

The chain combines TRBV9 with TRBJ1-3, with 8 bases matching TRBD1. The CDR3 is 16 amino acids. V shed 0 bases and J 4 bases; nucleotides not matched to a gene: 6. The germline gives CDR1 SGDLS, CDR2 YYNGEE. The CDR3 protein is CASSVEDRVDGNTIYF. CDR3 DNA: TGTGCCAGCAGCGTAGAGGACAGGGTTGACGGAAACACCATATATTTT.

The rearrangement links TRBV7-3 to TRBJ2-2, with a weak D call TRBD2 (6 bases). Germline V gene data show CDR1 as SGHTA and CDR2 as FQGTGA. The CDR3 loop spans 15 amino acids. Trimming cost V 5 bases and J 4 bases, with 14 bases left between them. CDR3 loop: CASSHLGGSTGELFF. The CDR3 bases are TGTGCCAGCAGCCACCTTGGGGGGAGCACCGGGGAGCTGTTTTTT.

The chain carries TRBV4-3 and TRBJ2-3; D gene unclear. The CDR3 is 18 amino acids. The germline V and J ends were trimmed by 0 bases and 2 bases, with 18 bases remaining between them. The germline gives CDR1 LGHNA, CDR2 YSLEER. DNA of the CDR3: TGCGCCAGCAGCCAAGATGGGTATCTTCTTCTGCTCACAGATACGCAGTATTTT. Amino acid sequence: CASSQDGYLLLLTDTQYF.

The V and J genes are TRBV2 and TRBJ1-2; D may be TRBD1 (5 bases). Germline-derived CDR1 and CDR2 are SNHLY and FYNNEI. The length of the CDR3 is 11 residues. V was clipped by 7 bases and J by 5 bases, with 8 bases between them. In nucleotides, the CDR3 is TGTGCCAGCAAGGGGACGTATGGCTACACCTTC. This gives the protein CASKGTYGYTF.

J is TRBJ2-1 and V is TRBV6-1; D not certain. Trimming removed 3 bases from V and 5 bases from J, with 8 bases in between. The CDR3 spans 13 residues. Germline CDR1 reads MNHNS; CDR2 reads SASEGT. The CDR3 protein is CASSDDLHNEQFF. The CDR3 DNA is TGTGCCAGCAGTGACGACTTACACAATGAGCAGTTCTTC.

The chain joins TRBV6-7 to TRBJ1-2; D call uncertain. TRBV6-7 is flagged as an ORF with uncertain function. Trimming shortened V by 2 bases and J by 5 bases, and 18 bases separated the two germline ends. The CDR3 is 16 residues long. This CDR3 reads CASSYPSWREWYGYTF. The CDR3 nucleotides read TGTGCCAGCAGTTACCCCTCGTGGCGGGAATGGTATGGCTACACCTTC.

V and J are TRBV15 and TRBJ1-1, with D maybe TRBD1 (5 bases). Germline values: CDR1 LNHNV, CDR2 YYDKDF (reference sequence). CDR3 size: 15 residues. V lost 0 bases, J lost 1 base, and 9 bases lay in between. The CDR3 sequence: CATSRDRAGNTEAFF. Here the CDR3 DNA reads TGTGCCACCAGCAGAGACAGGGCAGGGAACACTGAAGCTTTCTTT.

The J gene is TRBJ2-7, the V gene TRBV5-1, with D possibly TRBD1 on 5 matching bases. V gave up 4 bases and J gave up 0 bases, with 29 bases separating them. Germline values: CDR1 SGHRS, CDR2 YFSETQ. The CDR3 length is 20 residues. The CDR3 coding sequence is TGCGCCAGCAGCCTCACTTCTCTCCGTGCGCCAAGGCAGGGCTCCTACGAGCAGTACTTC. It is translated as CASSLTSLRAPRQGSYEQYF.

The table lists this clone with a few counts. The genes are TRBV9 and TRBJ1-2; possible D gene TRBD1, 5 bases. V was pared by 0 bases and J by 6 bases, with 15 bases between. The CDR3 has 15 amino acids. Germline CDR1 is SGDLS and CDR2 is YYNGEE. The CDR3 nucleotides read TGTGCCAGCAGCGTAGCAGGGCAGGTATTACATGGCTACACCTTC. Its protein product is CASSVAGQVLHGYTF.

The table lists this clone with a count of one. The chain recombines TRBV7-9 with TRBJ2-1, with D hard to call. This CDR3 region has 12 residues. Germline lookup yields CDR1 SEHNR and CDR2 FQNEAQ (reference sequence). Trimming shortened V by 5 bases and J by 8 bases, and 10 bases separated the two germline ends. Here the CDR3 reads CASSPGGDEQFF. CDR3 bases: TGTGCCAGCAGCCCGGGTGGGGATGAGCAGTTCTTC. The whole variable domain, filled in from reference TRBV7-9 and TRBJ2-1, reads DTGVSQNPRHKITKRGQNVTFRCDPISEHNRLYWYRQTLGQGPEFLTYFQNEAQLEKSRLLSDRFSAERPKGSFSTLEIQRTEQGDSAMYLCASSPGGDEQFFGPGTRLTVL.

CDR3 in amino acids: CASSESSYSNTEAFF. CDR3 nucleotides: TGTGCCAGCAGTGAATCCTCCTACAGTAACACTGAAGCTTTCTTT. V gene TRBV6-1 combines with J gene TRBJ1-1; no firm D call. The V gene lost 2 bases and the J gene lost 2 bases, with 12 bases spanning the gap. CDR3 length: 15 amino acids. The germline V gene encodes CDR1 MNHNS and CDR2 SASEGT.

CDR3 sequence: CASSPPLAGGVVGEQFF. CDR3 nucleotide sequence: TGTGCCAGCAGCCCCCCGCTAGCGGGAGGGGTCGTGGGTGAGCAGTTCTTC. The J gene is TRBJ2-1, the V gene TRBV5-4, with 12 positions matching TRBD2. The CDR3 consists of 17 residues. CDR1 is SGHNT and CDR2 is YYREEE in the germline V gene (reference sequence). V dropped 4 bases and J dropped 9; count of bases not matched to a gene: 14. Combining the CDR3 with reference TRBV5-4 and TRBJ2-1 gives the whole variable domain ETGVTQSPTHLIKTRGQQVTLRCSSQSGHNTVSWYQQALGQGPQFIFQYYREEENGRGNFPPRFSGLQFPNYSSELNVNALELDDSALYLCASSPPLAGGVVGEQFFGPGTRLTVL.